This TCR beta chain originates from a study of CD8+CD57+ T cells in acquired aplastic anemia. Study-level information: Healthy donor CD4+ cell samples had a mean of around 10 million reads. Study outcomes and limitations: The study identified roughly 31 CD8+ CDR3 sequences shared by patients and controls.

Concerning this clonotype: Its antigen is currently unknown.

The CDR3 is 21 residues long. With V trimmed by 1 base and J by 6 bases, 26 bases remained unmatched. Germline loops: CDR1 SGHVS, CDR2 FNYEAQ. CDR3 and TCR beta VDJ profiling relied on a genomic DNA template. Each CDR3 protein is one row after TCRdb ran MiXCR on the reads. The sample includes over 200,000 distinct CDR3 sequences, about 59% of them seen just once. V usage is TRBV7-6 and J usage is TRBJ2-7, with 8 nucleotides matching TRBD1. This clonotype was sampled from a human donor in good health. The material sequenced was sorted CD4+, CD8+, or CD8+CD57+ T cells (not recorded which) from PBMCs. In nucleotides, the CDR3 is TGTGCCAGCAGCTTAGGACCGAGACAGGGGTGCCGACCGACTTCACCTGGCGAGCAGTACTTC. Its protein is CASSLGPRQGCRPTSPGEQYF.